The clone carrying this TCR beta chain has a single count. The antigen is undetermined. The data are from a study of shared clonotypes between healthy human individuals. Study-wide context: Researchers drew samples from two women and three men aged 18 to 49. The plates for each donor numbered three CD4 naive, three CD4 memory, two CD8 naive and one CD8 memory. Findings of the study overall: Clonotype sharing across a handful of donors was observed for 4% to 5.5% of naive CD4 clonotypes. Though the depth was large, rarefaction showed that sorted-subset sequencing was incomplete.

TCRdb's table, derived via immunoSEQ multiplex PCR, lists solely in-frame clones and lacks some. The data hold 2.3 million or so clones, with over 90% observed a single time. Germline CDR1 reads LGHNT; CDR2 reads FRNRAP. The V gene end was trimmed by 5 bases and the J gene end by 7 bases; junction bases not matched to a gene: 11. CDR3 length: 18 residues. This TCR was sampled from a man younger than 35 in good health. Some clones in this sample may be carry-over from other donors' samples. Input material: naive CD4+ T cells from PBMCs. Subset denoted: CD45RA+ positively selected. The chain employs TRBV12-5 and TRBJ2-1; 16 bases map to TRBD2. CDR3 residues: CASGTGTSGRESSNEQFF. CDR3 nucleotides: TGTGCTAGTGGTACCGGGACTAGCGGGAGGGAGAGTAGTAATGAGCAGTTCTTC.